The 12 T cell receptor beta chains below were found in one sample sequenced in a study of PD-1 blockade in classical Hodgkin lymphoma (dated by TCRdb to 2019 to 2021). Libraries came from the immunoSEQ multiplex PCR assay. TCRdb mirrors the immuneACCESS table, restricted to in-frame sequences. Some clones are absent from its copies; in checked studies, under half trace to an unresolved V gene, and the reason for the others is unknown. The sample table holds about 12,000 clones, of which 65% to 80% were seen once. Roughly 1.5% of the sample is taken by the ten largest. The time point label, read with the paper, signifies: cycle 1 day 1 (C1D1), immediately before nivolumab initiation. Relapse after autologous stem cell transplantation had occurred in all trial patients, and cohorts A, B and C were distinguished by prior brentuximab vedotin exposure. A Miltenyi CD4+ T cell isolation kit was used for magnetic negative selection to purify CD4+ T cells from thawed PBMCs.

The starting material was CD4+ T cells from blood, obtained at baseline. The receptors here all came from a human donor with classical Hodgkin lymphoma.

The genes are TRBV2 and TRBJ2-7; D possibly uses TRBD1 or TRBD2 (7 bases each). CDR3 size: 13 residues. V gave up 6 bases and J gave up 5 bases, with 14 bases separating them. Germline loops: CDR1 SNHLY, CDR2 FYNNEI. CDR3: CASSRQGGNEQYF. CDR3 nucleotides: TGTGCCAGCAGCCGACAGGGAGGGAACGAGCAGTACTTC.

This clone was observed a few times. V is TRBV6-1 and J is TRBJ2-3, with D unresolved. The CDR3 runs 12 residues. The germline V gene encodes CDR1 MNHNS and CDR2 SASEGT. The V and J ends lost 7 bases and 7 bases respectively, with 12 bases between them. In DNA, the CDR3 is TGTGCCAGCATCGAATTGGGTTATACGCAGTATTTT. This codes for CASIELGYTQYF.

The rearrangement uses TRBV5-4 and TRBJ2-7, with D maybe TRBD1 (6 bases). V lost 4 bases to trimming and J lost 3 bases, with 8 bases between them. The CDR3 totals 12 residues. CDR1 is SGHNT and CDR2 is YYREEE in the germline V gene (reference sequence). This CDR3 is CASSRDNYEQYF. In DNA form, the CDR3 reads TGTGCCAGCAGCCGGGACAACTACGAGCAGTACTTC.

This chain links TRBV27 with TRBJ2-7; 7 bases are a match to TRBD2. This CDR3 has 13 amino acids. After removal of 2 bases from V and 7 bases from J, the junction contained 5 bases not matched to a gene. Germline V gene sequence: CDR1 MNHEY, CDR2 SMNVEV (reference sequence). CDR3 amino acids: CASSLRGEKEQYF. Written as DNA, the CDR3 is TGTGCCAGCAGTTTACGGGGGGAGAAAGAGCAGTACTTC.

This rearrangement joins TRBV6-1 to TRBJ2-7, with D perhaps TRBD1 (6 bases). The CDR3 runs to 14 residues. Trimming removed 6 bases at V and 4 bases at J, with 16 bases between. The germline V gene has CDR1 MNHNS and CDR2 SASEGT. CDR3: CASSRPGHQYEQYF. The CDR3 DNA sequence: TGTGCCAGCAGCCGACCGGGACACCAGTACGAGCAGTACTTC.

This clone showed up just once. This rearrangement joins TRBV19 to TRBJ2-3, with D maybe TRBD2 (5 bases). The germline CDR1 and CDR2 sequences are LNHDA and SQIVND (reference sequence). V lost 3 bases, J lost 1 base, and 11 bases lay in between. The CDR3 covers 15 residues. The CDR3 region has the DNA TGTGCCAGTAGTATCCGGGGAGTCGGCACAGATACGCAGTATTTT. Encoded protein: CASSIRGVGTDTQYF.

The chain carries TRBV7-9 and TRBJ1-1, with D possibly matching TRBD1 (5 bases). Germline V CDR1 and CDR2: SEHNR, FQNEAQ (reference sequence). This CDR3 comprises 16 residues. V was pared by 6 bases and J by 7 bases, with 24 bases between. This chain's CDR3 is CASSAPEEGTLGEAFF. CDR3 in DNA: TGTGCCAGCAGTGCCCCAGAAGAGGGGACCTTGGGTGAAGCTTTCTTT.

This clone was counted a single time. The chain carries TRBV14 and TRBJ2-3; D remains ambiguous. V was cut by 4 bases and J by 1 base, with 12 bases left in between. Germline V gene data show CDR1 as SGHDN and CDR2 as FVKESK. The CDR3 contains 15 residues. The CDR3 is CASSRRALGTDTQYF. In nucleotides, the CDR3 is TGTGCCAGCAGCCGACGGGCCTTGGGCACAGATACGCAGTATTTT.

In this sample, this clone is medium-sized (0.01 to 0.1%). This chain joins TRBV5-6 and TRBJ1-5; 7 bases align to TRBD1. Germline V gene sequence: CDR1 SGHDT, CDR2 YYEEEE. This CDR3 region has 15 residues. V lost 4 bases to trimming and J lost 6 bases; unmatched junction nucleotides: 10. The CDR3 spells CASSNRGWESQPQHF. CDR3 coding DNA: TGTGCCAGCAGCAACAGGGGTTGGGAGAGTCAGCCCCAGCATTTT.

The CDR3 nucleotides are TGCGCTTCCTCCCCTCCTAGGCGGACCTCCTACAATGAGCAGTTCTTC. Residues: CASSPPRRTSYNEQFF. The chain has TRBV4-3 and TRBJ2-1; no definite D call. The CDR3 consists of 16 residues. Germline CDR1 LGHNA, CDR2 YSLEER.

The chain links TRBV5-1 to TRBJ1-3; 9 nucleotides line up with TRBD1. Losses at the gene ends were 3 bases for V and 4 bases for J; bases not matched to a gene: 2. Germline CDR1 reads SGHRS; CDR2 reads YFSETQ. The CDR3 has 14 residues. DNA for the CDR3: TGCGCCAGCAGCTGGGGACAGGGCGGAAACACCATATATTTT. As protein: CASSWGQGGNTIYF.

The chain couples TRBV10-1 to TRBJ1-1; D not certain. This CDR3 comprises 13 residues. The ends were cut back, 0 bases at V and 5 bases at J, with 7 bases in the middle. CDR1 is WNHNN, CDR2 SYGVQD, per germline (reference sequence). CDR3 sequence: CASSESRETEAFF. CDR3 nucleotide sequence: TGCGCCAGCAGTGAGTCCCGAGAGACTGAAGCTTTCTTT.